The T cell receptor (beta chain) described here comes from a study of blood T cells in healthy people across ages. Germline V lookup: CDR1 MNHEY, CDR2 SVGAGI. The V end lost 6 bases, the J end lost 4 bases, and 16 bases lay between the germline ends. The CDR3 is 15 amino acids. A second PCR of roughly 6 to 12 cycles used a sample-barcoded 5' primer and a J-beta primer mix. Tagging of each cDNA molecule was performed by a template-switch adaptor with 12 random nucleotides. TCRdb ran MiXCR on the 5' RACE reads and lists one entry per CDR3 protein. Counted here are about 1,000,000 distinct CDR3 sequences, around 43% occurring once; the ten biggest clones make up approximately 20%. Findings and limits, study-wide: A conclusive naive versus antigen-experienced comparison was prevented by the unsorted PBMCs.

Note on this clonotype: No antigen is known for it.

Sequenced material: blood. This rearrangement joins TRBV6-5 to TRBJ2-1, with D perhaps TRBD2 (5 bases). The sequence came from a woman aged 55-70 years in good health. CDR3 sequence (DNA): TGTGCCAGCAGCCACCGGGGAGCATATTACAATGAGCAGTTCTTC. Amino acids: CASSHRGAYYNEQFF.